This T cell receptor (beta chain) was documented in a study of T-cell memory formation after mild COVID-19. Study-level information: Largely, the TCR clusters proved donor specific.

CDR3 length: 14 amino acids. The junction had 8 bases not matched to a gene; V was cut back by 4 bases and J by 8 bases. CDR1 is MDHEN and CDR2 is SYDVKM in the germline V gene. TCRdb processed the 5' RACE reads anew with MiXCR; each CDR3 protein has one entry. Of hundreds of thousands of distinct CDR3 sequences in the sample, approximately 15% were seen once. About this clonotype: The antigen is unknown.

The study, taken as a whole, reports: Second-wave clones with a day 37 peak had unconfirmed SARS-CoV-2 specificity. Pre-infection memory carried some responding clones, suggesting that cross-reactive memory joined.

Sequencing was carried out using PBMCs or a T cell subset sorted from them (not recorded which). The gene calls are TRBV28 and TRBJ1-2, with 9 nucleotides matching TRBD1. This TCR was sampled from a man younger than 35 who had mild COVID-19 (a few samples of this study predate the infection). Cell type and time point are not known. In DNA form, the CDR3 reads TGTGCCAGCAGTTCAACAGGGGGCGCGGACGGCTACACCTTC. Protein product: CASSSTGGADGYTF.